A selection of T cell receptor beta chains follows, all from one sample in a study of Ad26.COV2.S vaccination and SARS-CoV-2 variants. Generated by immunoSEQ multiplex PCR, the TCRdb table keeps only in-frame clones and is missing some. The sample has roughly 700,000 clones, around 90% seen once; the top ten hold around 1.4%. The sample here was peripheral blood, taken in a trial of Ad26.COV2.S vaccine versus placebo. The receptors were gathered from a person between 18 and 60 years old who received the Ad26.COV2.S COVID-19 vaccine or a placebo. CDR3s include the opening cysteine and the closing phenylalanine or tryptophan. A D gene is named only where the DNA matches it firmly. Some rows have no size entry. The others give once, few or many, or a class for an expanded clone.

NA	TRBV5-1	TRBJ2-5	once	CASSLYGDPETQYF	TGCGCCAGCAGCTTGTATGGGGACCCAGAGACCCAGTACTTC
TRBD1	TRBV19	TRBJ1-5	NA	CASSAQGITQPQHF	TGTGCCAGTAGTGCACAGGGGATTACTCAGCCCCAGCATTTT
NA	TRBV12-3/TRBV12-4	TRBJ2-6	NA	CASSLSGANVLTF	TGTGCCAGCAGTTTGTCTGGGGCCAACGTCCTGACTTTC
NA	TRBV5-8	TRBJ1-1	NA	CASSFRGVNTEAFF	TGTGCCAGCAGCTTCAGGGGAGTGAACACTGAAGCTTTCTTT
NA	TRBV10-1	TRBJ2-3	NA	CASSGYTDTQYF	TGCGCCAGCAGTGGGTACACAGATACGCAGTATTTT
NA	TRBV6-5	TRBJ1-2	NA	CASSSSYYGYTF	TGTGCCAGCAGCTCTTCTTACTATGGCTACACCTTC
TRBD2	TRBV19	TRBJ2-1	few	CASRTSGRSSYNEQFF	TGTGCCAGTAGGACTAGCGGGAGAAGCTCCTACAATGAGCAGTTCTTC
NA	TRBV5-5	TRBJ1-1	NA	CASSLVGHTEAFF	TGTGCCAGCAGCTTGGTAGGGCACACTGAAGCTTTCTTT
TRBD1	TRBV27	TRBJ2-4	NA	CASSSTQGEAKNIQYF	TGTGCCAGCAGTTCTACTCAGGGGGAGGCCAAAAACATTCAGTACTTC
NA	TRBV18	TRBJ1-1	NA	CASSPRMENTEAFF	TGTGCCAGCTCACCAAGGATGGAGAACACTGAAGCTTTCTTT
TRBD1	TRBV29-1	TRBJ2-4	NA	CSVLTGEKTDIQYF	TGCAGCGTTCTTACAGGGGAAAAAACAGACATTCAGTACTTC
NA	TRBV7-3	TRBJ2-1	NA	CASSFTGPSSVAQFF	TGTGCCAGCAGCTTTACAGGCCCCTCGAGCGTCGCGCAGTTCTTC
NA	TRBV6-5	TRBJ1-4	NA	CASSFPNSDNEKLFF	TGTGCCAGCAGTTTCCCTAACTCGGATAATGAAAAACTGTTTTTT
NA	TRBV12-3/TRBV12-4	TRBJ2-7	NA	CASTNGAYEQYF	TGTGCCAGCACCAACGGGGCCTACGAGCAGTACTTC
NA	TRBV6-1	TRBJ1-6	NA	CASSEELYNSPLHF	TGTGCCAGCAGTGAAGAACTTTATAATTCACCCCTCCACTTT
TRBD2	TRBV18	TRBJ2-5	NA	CASSPGLAGETQYF	TGTGCCAGCTCACCTGGACTAGCTGGAGAGACCCAGTACTTC
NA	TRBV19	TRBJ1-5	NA	CASSIQGMGNQPQHF	TGTGCCAGTAGTATACAGGGGATGGGCAATCAGCCCCAGCATTTT
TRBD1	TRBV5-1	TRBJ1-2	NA	CASSPQDGTGEGAF	TGCGCCAGCAGCCCACAGGATGGGACAGGAGAAGGGGCCTTC
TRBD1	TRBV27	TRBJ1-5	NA	CASADRGSHQPQHF	TGTGCCAGCGCGGACAGGGGGAGTCATCAGCCCCAGCATTTT
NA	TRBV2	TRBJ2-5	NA	CASSDPDGETQYF	TGTGCCAGCTCGGACCCGGACGGAGAGACCCAGTACTTC
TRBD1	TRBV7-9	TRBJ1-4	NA	CASSTTGVEKLFF	TGTGCCAGCAGCACGACAGGGGTGGAAAAACTGTTTTTT
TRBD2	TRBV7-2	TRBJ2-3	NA	CASSLWTSLGDTQYF	TGTGCCAGCAGCCTGTGGACTAGCCTGGGCGATACGCAGTATTTT
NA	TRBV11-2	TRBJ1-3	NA	CASSLTTGLGSGNTIYF	TGTGCCAGCAGCTTAACGACAGGTCTGGGCTCTGGAAACACCATATATTTT
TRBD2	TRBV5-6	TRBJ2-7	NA	CASSKGLANYEQYF	TGTGCCAGCAGCAAGGGACTAGCCAACTACGAGCAGTACTTC
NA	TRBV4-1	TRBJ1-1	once	CASSQGQKAFF	TGCGCCAGCAGCCAAGGGCAGAAAGCTTTCTTT
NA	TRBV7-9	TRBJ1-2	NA	CASTLTGGYTF	TGTGCCAGCACCCTAACTGGTGGCTACACCTTC
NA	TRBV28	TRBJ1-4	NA	CASSSGQFNEKLFF	TGTGCCAGCAGTTCCGGACAGTTTAATGAAAAACTGTTTTTT
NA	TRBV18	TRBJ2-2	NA	CASSPQESGQSNTGELFF	TGTGCCAGCTCACCCCAGGAGAGCGGACAGTCGAACACCGGGGAGCTGTTTTTT
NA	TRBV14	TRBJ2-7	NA	CASSQEIREWYF	TGTGCCAGCAGCCAAGAAATAAGGGAGTGGTACTTC
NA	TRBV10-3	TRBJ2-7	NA	CATAVGTQGSYEQYF	TGTGCCACTGCGGTTGGGACACAAGGCTCCTACGAGCAGTACTTC
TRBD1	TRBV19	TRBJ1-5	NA	CASDIRDRGSPTDRPQHF	TGTGCCAGTGACATACGGGACAGGGGGTCCCCAACCGATCGGCCCCAGCATTTT
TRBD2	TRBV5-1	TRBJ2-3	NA	CASSLELAGGGPSTDTQYF	TGCGCCAGCAGCTTGGAGCTAGCGGGGGGCGGGCCTAGCACAGATACGCAGTATTTT
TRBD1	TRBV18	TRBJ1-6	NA	CASSERGQGYNSPLHF	TGTGCCAGCTCAGAAAGGGGACAGGGGTATAATTCACCCCTCCACTTT
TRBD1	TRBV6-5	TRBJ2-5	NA	CASSSLGGRETQYF	TGTGCCAGCAGTTCCCTAGGGGGCCGCGAGACCCAGTACTTC
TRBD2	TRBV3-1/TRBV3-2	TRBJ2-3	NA	CASSQKTSGTTDTQYF	TGTGCCAGCAGCCAAAAGACTAGCGGGACAACAGATACGCAGTATTTT
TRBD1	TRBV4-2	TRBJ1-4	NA	CASSQSQTGTGGEKLFF	TGTGCCAGCAGCCAATCCCAGACGGGGACAGGGGGCGAAAAACTGTTTTTT
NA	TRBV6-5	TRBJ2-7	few	CASSTGSYEQYF	TGTGCCAGCAGTACAGGGTCCTACGAGCAGTACTTC
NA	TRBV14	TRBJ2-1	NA	CASSRYNEQFF	TGTGCCAGCAGCCGGTACAATGAGCAGTTCTTC
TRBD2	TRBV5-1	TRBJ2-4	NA	CASSWGLAGPIGENIQYF	TGCGCCAGCAGCTGGGGACTAGCGGGACCCATCGGGGAAAACATTCAGTACTTC
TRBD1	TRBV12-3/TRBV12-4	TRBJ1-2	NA	CASSRPGTDGYTF	TGTGCCAGCAGCCGTCCCGGGACAGACGGCTACACCTTC
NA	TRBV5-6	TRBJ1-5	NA	CASSSLHQPQHF	TGTGCCAGCAGTTCGCTTCACCAGCCCCAGCATTTT
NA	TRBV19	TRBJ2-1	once	CASSILTVHYNEQFF	TGTGCCAGTAGTATATTGACAGTCCACTACAATGAGCAGTTCTTC
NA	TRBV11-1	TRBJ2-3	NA	CASSDRGGGDTQYF	TGTGCCAGCAGCGACAGAGGAGGCGGGGATACGCAGTATTTT
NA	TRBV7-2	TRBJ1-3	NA	CASSPLGYSGNTIYF	TGTGCCAGCAGCCCCCTCGGATACTCTGGAAACACCATATATTTT
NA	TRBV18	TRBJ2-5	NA	CASSPASGAQETQYF	TGTGCCAGCTCACCAGCCTCGGGGGCCCAAGAGACCCAGTACTTC
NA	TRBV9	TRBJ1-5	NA	CATIGVTDQPQHF	TGTGCCACTATCGGCGTAACTGATCAGCCCCAGCATTTT
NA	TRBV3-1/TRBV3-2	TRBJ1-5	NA	CASSLDTSNQPQHF	TGTGCCAGCAGCCTGGACACTAGCAATCAGCCCCAGCATTTT
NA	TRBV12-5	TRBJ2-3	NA	CASGLDSGSTADTQYF	TGTGCTAGTGGTTTGGACTCAGGGTCGACGGCAGATACGCAGTATTTT
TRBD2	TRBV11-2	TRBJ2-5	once	CASSLGRAGTSGRETQYF	TGTGCCAGCAGCTTAGGAAGGGCCGGGACTAGCGGGAGAGAGACCCAGTACTTC
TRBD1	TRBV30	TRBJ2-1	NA	CAWTPGTGYNEQFF	TGTGCCTGGACTCCCGGGACAGGGTACAATGAGCAGTTCTTC
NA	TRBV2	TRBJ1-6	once	CASSSGRGPYNSPLHF	TGTGCCAGCAGTTCGGGCAGGGGACCCTATAATTCACCCCTCCACTTT
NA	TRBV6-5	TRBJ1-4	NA	CASSYTRAANEKLFF	TGTGCCAGCAGTTACACGCGGGCCGCTAATGAAAAACTGTTTTTT
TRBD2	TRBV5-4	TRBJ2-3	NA	CASSPGGSGGASDTQYF	TGTGCCAGCAGCCCCGGTGGTAGCGGGGGGGCATCAGATACGCAGTATTTT
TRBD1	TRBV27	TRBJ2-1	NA	CASRNRGRTYNEQFF	TGTGCCAGCAGAAACAGGGGGCGAACATACAATGAGCAGTTCTTC
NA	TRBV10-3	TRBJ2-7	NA	CAIGREGAGYEQYF	TGTGCCATCGGCAGGGAGGGGGCGGGCTACGAGCAGTACTTC